This TCR beta chain was recorded in a study of cytomegalovirus exposure and HLA in healthy donors. The CDR3 runs 12 residues. V lost 3 bases to trimming and J lost 4 bases, with 6 bases between them. CDR1 and CDR2 from the germline V gene are SGHDT and YYEEEE. As concerns this clone: Its antigen is undetermined.

PCR employed 60 Vbeta and 13 Jbeta primers. Data came from immunoSEQ multiplex PCR; TCRdb stores just in-frame clones and leaves some out. The repertoire consists of roughly 65,000 clones, with about two thirds occurring once and the leading ten covering less than 20%. Findings and limits, study-wide: The number of N-insertions in an Asian-associated ancestry cluster was reportedly below the roughly 670-donor mean in a later analysis.

The sample comprised PBMCs. This sequence joins TRBV5-6 and TRBJ2-3; D unclear. This TCR derives from a middle-aged man in good health and CMV-seropositive. The CDR3 reads CASSYSSDTQYF. For the CDR3, the DNA is TGTGCCAGCAGCTATTCCTCAGATACGCAGTATTTT.